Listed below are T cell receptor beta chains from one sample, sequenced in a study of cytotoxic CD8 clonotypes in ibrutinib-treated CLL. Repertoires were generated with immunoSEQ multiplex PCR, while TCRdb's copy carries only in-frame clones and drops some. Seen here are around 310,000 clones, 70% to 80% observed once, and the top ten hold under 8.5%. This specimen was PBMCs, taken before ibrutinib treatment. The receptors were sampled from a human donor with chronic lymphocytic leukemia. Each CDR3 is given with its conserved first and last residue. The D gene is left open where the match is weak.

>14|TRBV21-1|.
CASRERDNNQPQHF
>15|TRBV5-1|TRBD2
CASSPPATSGETQYF
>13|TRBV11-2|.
CASSFTMYNEQFF
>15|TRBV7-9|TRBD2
CASSLAGLAGYEQYF
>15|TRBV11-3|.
CASSLGALPSYEQYF
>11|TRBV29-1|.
CSVGGTGELFF
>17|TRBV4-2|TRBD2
CASSQPGLAASTDTQYF
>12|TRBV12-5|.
CASAENYNEQFF
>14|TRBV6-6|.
CASSYWGEEETQYF
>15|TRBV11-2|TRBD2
CASSLGLAELYEQYF
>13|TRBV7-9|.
CASSLAAGAKTFF
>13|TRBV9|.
CASSQILRNEQFF
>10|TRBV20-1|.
CSATRLEQFF
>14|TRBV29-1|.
CSVFRGGSGNTIYF
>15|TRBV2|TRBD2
CASSEVRLAGNEQYF
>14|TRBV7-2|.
CASSLVSGRYEQYF
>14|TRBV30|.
CAWSDGGNRHWYTF
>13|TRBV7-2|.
CASSFDTDQPQHF
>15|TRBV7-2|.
CASSLVRVIDEKLFF
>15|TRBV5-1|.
CASSLADGDNYGYTF
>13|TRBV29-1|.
CSTYSSGANVLTF
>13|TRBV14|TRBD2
CASSQVGGTEQYF
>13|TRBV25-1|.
CASSGPGLQPQHF
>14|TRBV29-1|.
CSVEEVGEGTEAFF
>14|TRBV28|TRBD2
CASTPSGSPYEQYF
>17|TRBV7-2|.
CASSLMSTHQSNYEQFF
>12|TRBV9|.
CASSPGRSTQYF
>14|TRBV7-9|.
CASSLGQYSYEQYF
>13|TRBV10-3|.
CAISAGDNYGYTF
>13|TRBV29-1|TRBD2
CSVESSGTHEQYF
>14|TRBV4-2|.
CASSQPTSNYGYTF
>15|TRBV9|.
CASSNRPGRRGELFF
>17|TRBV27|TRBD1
CASSLYGGQGGNQPQHF
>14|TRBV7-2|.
CASSLASAAGEQYF
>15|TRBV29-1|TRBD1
CSVEDWAQGTFEAFF
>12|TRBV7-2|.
CASSLGEYTQYF
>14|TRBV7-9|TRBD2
CASSPIAGGYEQYF
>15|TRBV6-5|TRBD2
CASSYGAGDIYEQYF